One sample yielded the 31 T cell receptor beta chains listed below, sequenced in a study of regulatory T cells in long-lasting Graves disease. According to the study, TCR beta libraries were built with iRepertoire HTBI primers and CDR3-region Arm-PCR. TCRdb itself ran the multiplex PCR reads through MiXCR, one entry per CDR3 protein. Of around 450,000 distinct CDR3 sequences in the sample, 20% to 25% are singletons; the top ten hold 7.1%. Time point noted: persistent/refractory GD, antithyroid drugs over 5 years with positive TRAb. Preparation of the TCR library used RNA extracted from PBMCs. The material sequenced was peripheral blood mononuclear cells (PBMCs), taken when the disease was refractory, from a patient treated with antithyroid drugs. These TCRs come from a female donor with Graves disease.

Many counts were recorded for this clonotype. V gene TRBV28 combines with J gene TRBJ2-7; 8 bases are a match to TRBD1. Trimming removed 3 bases from V and 6 bases from J; junction bases left unmatched: 10. The CDR3 contains 15 residues. Looked up from germline, CDR1 is MDHEN and CDR2 is SYDVKM. CDR3 residues: CASSFFTRTGLEQYF. As DNA, the CDR3 is TGTGCCAGCAGTTTCTTCACCCGGACAGGGCTCGAGCAGTACTTC.

This clonotype was found once. The V gene is TRBV24-1, the J gene TRBJ2-1; 9 bases are shared with TRBD1. V shed 7 bases, J shed 9 bases, and the junction held 15 bases outside the gene matches. CDR1 and CDR2 from the germline V gene are KGHDR and SFDVKD. CDR3 size: 16 residues. CDR3 bases: TGTGCCACCAGCGGGGTCGGACAGGGGTACATGAGTGAGCAGTTCTTC. This gives the protein CATSGVGQGYMSEQFF.

This clonotype was recorded a few times. The chain is built from TRBV19 and TRBJ2-3; tentative D call: TRBD1 (5 bases). The germline V gene has CDR1 LNHDA and CDR2 SQIVND (reference sequence). V lost 10 bases and J 4 bases, leaving 18 bases between the germline ends. The CDR3 contains 14 residues. This CDR3 reads CATSPRTGADTQYF. CDR3 bases: TGTGCCACATCACCCCGAACAGGCGCAGATACGCAGTATTTT.

Turning to this clonotype: With a much larger clone just one base away, this may be a read error. This chain connects TRBV12-3 or TRBV12-4 to TRBJ1-1; a possible D gene is TRBD1 (6 bases). This CDR3 comprises 14 residues. The CDR3 here is CAGRPGAMNTEAFF. The DNA of the CDR3 is TGTGCCGGCAGGCCAGGGGCTATGAACACTGAAGCTTTCTTT.

This chain joins TRBV20-1 and TRBJ2-7, with 7 nucleotides matching TRBD1. The junction had 12 bases not matched to a gene; V was cut back by 1 base and J by 0 bases. The CDR3 runs to 17 residues. Germline assignment: CDR1 DFQATT and CDR2 SNEGSKA (reference sequence). The CDR3 DNA sequence: TGCAGTGCTAGAGCCATAGGGGGCGCTTTGAGCTCCTACGAGCAGTACTTC. It is translated as CSARAIGGALSSYEQYF.

In its sample, this clonotype was seen many times. J is TRBJ2-5 and V is TRBV11-1, with TRBD1 identical over 10 bases. Germline-derived CDR1 and CDR2 are SGHAT and FQDESV (reference sequence). V trimming: 5 bases; J trimming: 5 bases; junction bases outside the gene matches: 8. The CDR3 length is 15 residues. The CDR3 region has the DNA TGTGCCAGCAGCCGACAGGGGGCGAGGCGGGAGACCCAGTACTTC. This encodes CASSRQGARRETQYF.

This clonotype was found a few times. The rearrangement uses TRBV6-1 and TRBJ1-2; 9 nucleotides match TRBD1. Trimming at V came to 7 bases and at J to 4 bases, leaving 10 bases not matched to a gene. The CDR3 sequence is 15 residues long. Germline lookup yields CDR1 MNHNS and CDR2 SASEGT. This CDR3 reads CASTTTTGGAYGYTF. The CDR3 bases are TGTGCCAGCACTACTACTACAGGGGGCGCCTATGGCTACACCTTC.

The table lists this clonotype with a few counts. The genes are TRBV18 and TRBJ1-2; 7 nucleotides match TRBD1. Germline trimming cut 3 bases from V and 4 bases from J; bases unmatched to any gene: 5. The germline gives CDR1 KGHSH, CDR2 LQKENI. This CDR3 contains 14 residues. In DNA form, the CDR3 reads TGTGCCAGCTCACCTCCGGGACAGCTCTATGGCTACACCTTC. Protein sequence: CASSPPGQLYGYTF.

The gene calls are TRBV11-2 and TRBJ2-2; D gene ambiguous. There are 14 residues in the CDR3. Trimming shortened V by 5 bases and J by 4 bases, and 11 bases separated the two germline ends. Germline V gives CDR1 SGHAT, CDR2 FQNNGV. The DNA of the CDR3 is TGTGCCAGCAGCCCGACCAGCAGCACCGGGGAGCTGTTTTTT. Translated, it gives CASSPTSSTGELFF.

This clonotype showed up just a few times. The DNA for the CDR3 is TGCGCCAGCAGCCAAGGGCTAGCGGGAGAAGGAGAGACCCAGTACTTC. This gives the protein CASSQGLAGEGETQYF. The chain employs TRBV4-3 and TRBJ2-5, with 10 positions matching TRBD2. The CDR3 is 16 amino acids. Unmatched junction bases numbered 6, after V lost 1 base and J lost 4 bases. Germline V CDR1 and CDR2: LGHNA, YSLEER.

V and J are TRBV19 and TRBJ1-5; D remains ambiguous. CDR1 and CDR2 from the germline V gene are LNHDA and SQIVND (reference sequence). The CDR3 length is 14 residues. Trimming took off 7 bases at V and 4 bases at J, with 14 bases between the two ends. The CDR3 coding sequence is TGTGCCAGTAAGCCCCCCGGGAGTAATCAGCCCCAGCATTTT. This sequence encodes CASKPPGSNQPQHF.

There are many counts of this clonotype. V is TRBV24-1 and J is TRBJ1-6; D call uncertain. Trimming removed 6 bases from V and 6 bases from J, with 11 bases in between. The CDR3 totals 14 residues. Germline-derived CDR1 and CDR2 are KGHDR and SFDVKD. The CDR3 region has the DNA TGTGCCACCAGTAGAGGGTCTCCTAATTCACCCCTCCACTTT. Amino acids: CATSRGSPNSPLHF.

This clonotype was recorded at least ten times. This chain connects TRBV27 to TRBJ2-6; the D call may be TRBD1 or TRBD2 (5 bases each). Germline V CDR1 and CDR2: MNHEY, SMNVEV (reference sequence). Trimming removed 2 bases at V and 0 bases at J, with 11 bases between. The CDR3 spans 17 residues. CDR3: CASSLGEGYSGANVLTF. The DNA for the CDR3 is TGTGCCAGCAGTTTAGGTGAGGGGTACTCTGGGGCCAACGTCCTGACTTTC.

This clonotype came up many times. The chain combines TRBV2 with TRBJ1-1; D call uncertain. The V end was cut by 6 bases, the J end by 2 bases, with 13 bases between. Per germline, CDR1 SNHLY and CDR2 FYNNEI. This CDR3 contains 14 residues. Here the CDR3 reads CASRRDTSNTEAFF. The CDR3, as DNA: TGTGCCAGCAGGCGCGACACGTCTAACACTGAAGCTTTCTTT.

The rearrangement links TRBV7-9 to TRBJ1-1, with D perhaps matching TRBD1 (5 bases). V lost 5 bases to trimming and J lost 0 bases, with 13 bases between them. The CDR3 sequence is 15 residues long. The germline gives CDR1 SEHNR, CDR2 FQNEAQ (reference sequence). This CDR3 reads CASSPSGALNTEAFF. The CDR3 DNA sequence: TGTGCCAGCAGCCCCAGTGGGGCTTTGAACACTGAAGCTTTCTTT. The complete variable domain, with remaining parts taken from reference TRBV7-9 and TRBJ1-1, reads DTGVSQNPRHKITKRGQNVTFRCDPISEHNRLYWYRQTLGQGPEFLTYFQNEAQLEKSRLLSDRFSAERPKGSFSTLEIQRTEQGDSAMYLCASSPSGALNTEAFFGQGTRLTVV.

This clonotype was found a few times. The genes are TRBV2 and TRBJ2-2; possibly TRBD1 or TRBD2 for D (6 bases each). The CDR3 length is 15 residues. CDR1 and CDR2 from the germline V gene are SNHLY and FYNNEI. V was pared by 7 bases and J by 2 bases, with 14 bases between. The CDR3 nucleotides are TGTGCCAGCATTCCGGGGGCTTCTAACACCGGGGAGCTGTTTTTT. Protein product: CASIPGASNTGELFF.

The chain links TRBV7-2 to TRBJ2-3; a weak D match, TRBD2 (6 bases). This CDR3 comprises 13 residues. V lost 3 bases, J lost 4 bases, and 8 bases lay in between. The germline V gene encodes CDR1 SGHTA and CDR2 FQGNSA. Here the CDR3 DNA reads TGTGCCAGCAGCTTGGGACTTTCAGATACGCAGTATTTT. It translates to CASSLGLSDTQYF. The full variable domain, rest sourced from reference TRBV7-2 and TRBJ2-3, is GAGVSQSPSNKVTEKGKDVELRCDPISGHTALYWYRQSLGQGLEFLIYFQGNSAPDKSGLPSDRFSAERTGGSVSTLTIQRTQQEDSAVYLCASSLGLSDTQYFGPGTRLTVL.

This clonotype has ten or more counts. J is TRBJ1-5 and V is TRBV6-1; D gene uncertain. From germline, CDR1 is MNHNS and CDR2 SASEGT. Between the trimmed V and J ends, which lost 6 bases and 4 bases, there was a span of 13 bases. The CDR3 is 14 amino acids. The CDR3 DNA follows: TGTGCCAGCAGCGGCTCACGTGGGAATCAGCCCCAGCATTTT. This gives the protein CASSGSRGNQPQHF.

This clonotype was counted ten times or more. The genes are TRBV6-5 and TRBJ2-7; 11 bases line up with TRBD2. This CDR3 is 15 amino acids long. From germline, CDR1 is MNHEY and CDR2 SVGAGI. V gave up 1 base and J gave up 3 bases; unmatched junction bases: 2. The CDR3, as DNA: TGTGCCAGCAGTTACTATAGCGGGAGGGTCTACGAGCAGTACTTC. This codes for CASSYYSGRVYEQYF.

This clonotype was seen at least ten times. This chain connects TRBV10-3 to TRBJ1-2, with 7 bases aligning to TRBD1. Germline-derived CDR1 and CDR2 are ENHRY and SYGVKD. With 3 bases clipped from V and 4 bases from J, the junction kept 23 bases outside the gene matches. The length of the CDR3 is 20 residues. Written as DNA, the CDR3 is TGTGCCATCAGTGAACGGCTTTCGACGCTTGGGGGCAGGGGGAGCTATGGCTACACCTTC. It is translated as CAISERLSTLGGRGSYGYTF.

This clonotype was seen a few times. The chain carries TRBV7-2 and TRBJ2-7, with 7 bases matching TRBD2. The CDR3 consists of 15 residues. Germline CDR1 reads SGHTA; CDR2 reads FQGNSA. Trimming at V came to 5 bases and at J to 0 bases, leaving 7 bases not matched to a gene. The CDR3 here is CASSAGPGGSYEQYF. The DNA for the CDR3 is TGTGCCAGCAGCGCCGGGCCGGGGGGCTCCTACGAGCAGTACTTC.

There are many counts of this clonotype. The CDR3 DNA reads TGTGCCAGCAGTGACAGGACAGGGGGCCTTAACTATGGCTACACCTTC. Translating it yields CASSDRTGGLNYGYTF. The chain links TRBV12-3 or TRBV12-4 to TRBJ1-2; the match to TRBD1 covers 11 bases. The CDR3 length is 16 residues. The V segment lost 5 bases and the J segment 1 base; nucleotides outside the gene matches: 6.

This clonotype was observed many times. The V call is TRBV3-1, the J call TRBJ2-5, with D maybe TRBD2 (6 bases). Trimming took 4 bases from V and 2 from J, leaving 14 bases between them. The CDR3 is 15 amino acids. From germline, CDR1 is LGHDT and CDR2 YNNKEL (reference sequence). This CDR3 reads CASSRNPSDQETQYF. DNA of the CDR3: TGTGCCAGCAGCCGAAACCCTAGCGATCAAGAGACCCAGTACTTC.

This clonotype was detected many times. The chain couples TRBV11-1 to TRBJ2-5; 12 bases line up with TRBD2. Per germline, CDR1 SGHAT and CDR2 FQDESV (reference sequence). This CDR3 is 16 amino acids long. V lost 4 bases, J lost 2 bases, and 5 bases stayed unmatched. The DNA of the CDR3 is TGTGCCAGCAGCTCAGGACTAGCGGGGTGGCAAGAGACCCAGTACTTC. As protein: CASSSGLAGWQETQYF. Variable domain in full (rest from reference TRBV11-1 and TRBJ2-5): EAEVAQSPRYKITEKSQAVAFWCDPISGHATLYWYRQILGQGPELLVQFQDESVVDDSQLPKDRFSAERLKGVDSTLKIQPAELGDSAMYLCASSSGLAGWQETQYFGPGTRLLVL.

This clonotype was detected only a few times. The junction and the germline gene differ at one end; a read error may be behind it. The chain uses TRBV7-2 and TRBJ2-2; D is undetermined. The V gene's germline CDR1 is SGHTA and CDR2 FQGNSA. The CDR3 is 16 residues long. The CDR3 DNA sequence: TGTGCCAGCAGCTTATTTGACCAGGCGAACACCAGGGAGCTGTTTTTT. This gives the protein CASSLFDQANTRELFF.

This clonotype came up many times. V gene TRBV6-2 or TRBV6-3 combines with J gene TRBJ1-2; the D is unclear. In germline, CDR1 is MNHEY, CDR2 SVGEGT. Trimming pared 4 bases from V and 0 bases from J, leaving 9 bases between. This CDR3 region has 14 residues. CDR3 region: CASSLDGSNYGYTF. CDR3 nucleotides: TGTGCCAGCAGTTTGGACGGATCTAACTATGGCTACACCTTC.

This clonotype has a count of ten or more. V and J are TRBV3-1 and TRBJ2-5, with unresolved D. Germline CDR1 is LGHDT and CDR2 is YNNKEL (reference sequence). The CDR3 loop spans 12 amino acids. V was pared by 5 bases and J by 2 bases, with 6 bases between. As DNA, the CDR3 is TGTGCCAGCAGCTCGTTTCAAGAGACCCAGTACTTC. Translating it yields CASSSFQETQYF.

The J gene is TRBJ1-5, the V gene TRBV10-3; 7 bases align to TRBD1. Trimming at V came to 10 bases and at J to 4 bases, leaving 10 bases not matched to a gene. The CDR3 spans 14 residues. CDR1 is ENHRY, CDR2 SYGVKD, per germline. Here the CDR3 DNA reads TGTGCCACAGATCGAGAGGGGGCTAATCAGCCCCAGCATTTT. It is translated as CATDREGANQPQHF.

Ten or more counts support this clonotype. The chain has TRBV28 and TRBJ2-2; D is unclear. CDR3 length equals 12 residues. Germline V gene data show CDR1 as MDHEN and CDR2 as SYDVKM. Trimming removed 7 bases from V and 6 bases from J, with 9 bases in between. The CDR3 DNA is TGTGCCAGCACGGTTCCCCCCGGGGAGCTGTTTTTT. Amino acids: CASTVPPGELFF.

The chain employs TRBV28 and TRBJ2-1; 8 nucleotides line up with TRBD2. The J segment lost 7 bases and the V segment lost 5 bases, leaving 10 bases of the junction unmatched. The germline gives CDR1 MDHEN, CDR2 SYDVKM. The CDR3 loop spans 15 amino acids. Written as DNA, the CDR3 is TGTGCCAGCAGTCTCACGGGAGGGAGGGTAAATGAGCAGTTCTTC. It translates to CASSLTGGRVNEQFF.

This clonotype was detected only a few times. The chain is built from TRBV6-1 and TRBJ2-7, with TRBD1 identical over 8 bases. J gave up 2 bases and V 6 bases, and 6 bases lay outside the gene matches. CDR3 length: 14 residues. The germline gives CDR1 MNHNS, CDR2 SASEGT. The DNA for the CDR3 is TGTGCCAGCAGCGACACAGGGGGGACCTACGAGCAGTACTTC. It specifies CASSDTGGTYEQYF.